Listed here are 5 T cell receptor beta chains from one sample, sequenced in a study of cytomegalovirus exposure and HLA in healthy donors. 13 Jbeta primers and 60 Vbeta primers were used for the PCR. Using immunoSEQ multiplex PCR, the repertoire was profiled, and TCRdb retains in-frame clones only, with some absent. The table has 90,000 to 120,000 clones, under 80% seen once. The sequenced material came from PBMCs. These receptor sequences come from a woman in her thirties or forties in good health and CMV-seropositive.

This chain joins TRBV5-6 and TRBJ1-4; no clear D gene. Germline assignment: CDR1 SGHDT and CDR2 YYEEEE. Between the trimmed V and J ends, which lost 6 bases and 4 bases, there was a span of 13 bases. CDR3 length: 14 amino acids. The CDR3 bases are TGTGCCAGCACCTCCCGGCAGGTTAATGAAAAACTGTTTTTT. Amino acid sequence: CASTSRQVNEKLFF.

The chain has TRBV6-1 and TRBJ1-1; 7 bases match TRBD1. Germline trimming cut 3 bases from V and 2 bases from J; bases unmatched to any gene: 3. The germline CDR1 and CDR2 sequences are MNHNS and SASEGT. The CDR3 extends over 14 amino acids. The CDR3 DNA reads as TGTGCCAGCAGTGAGACAGGGTATAACACTGAAGCTTTCTTT. It yields the protein CASSETGYNTEAFF.

The chain couples TRBV30 to TRBJ2-5, with 10 bases lining up with TRBD2. Germline V gene lookup returns CDR1 GTSNPN and CDR2 SVGIG (reference sequence). The junction had 3 bases not matched to a gene; V was cut back by 2 bases and J by 0 bases. CDR3 length: 15 residues. The CDR3 is CAWSRTSGYQETQYF. The CDR3 DNA reads as TGTGCCTGGAGTAGGACTAGCGGATACCAAGAGACCCAGTACTTC.

This sequence joins TRBV6-5 and TRBJ1-3; D remains ambiguous. CDR1 MNHEY and CDR2 SVGAGI come from the germline V gene. Trimming shortened V by 0 bases and J by 0 bases, and 6 bases separated the two germline ends. There are 15 residues in the CDR3. The CDR3 nucleotides are TGTGCCAGCAGTTACTCGGAGGGCTCTGGAAACACCATATATTTT. It encodes CASSYSEGSGNTIYF.

The chain has TRBV5-1 and TRBJ2-1, with unresolved D. Germline-derived CDR1 and CDR2 are SGHRS and YFSETQ. V lost 5 bases and J lost 1, with 10 bases in between. The CDR3 extends over 14 amino acids. This CDR3 reads CASRLEPSYNEQFF. The CDR3 coding sequence is TGCGCCAGCAGACTTGAACCTTCCTACAATGAGCAGTTCTTC.